The 20 T cell receptor beta chains given below trace back to one sample, sequenced in a study of cytomegalovirus exposure and HLA in healthy donors. Primers included in the PCR were 60 Vbeta and 13 Jbeta primers. TCRdb's table, derived via immunoSEQ multiplex PCR, lists solely in-frame clones and lacks some. This table holds 200,000 to 300,000 clones, roughly 86% found once. The sample taken for sequencing was PBMCs. Every receptor here comes from a woman aged 40-49 years in good health and CMV-seropositive.

This clone was recorded only once. J is TRBJ1-1 and V is TRBV6-5; perhaps TRBD1 as D (6 bases). Germline CDR1 and CDR2: MNHEY and SVGAGI. V was trimmed by 5 bases and J by 6 bases, leaving 19 bases between them. There are 15 residues in the CDR3. The CDR3 DNA sequence: TGTGCCAGCAGTCAAGGGGGTCGACGGGGCGCTGAAGCTTTCTTT. Residues: CASSQGGRRGAEAFF.

The rearrangement joins TRBV7-3 to TRBJ2-1, with D maybe TRBD2 (6 bases). V shed 2 bases and J shed 7 bases, with 9 bases lying between them. CDR1 is SGHTA, CDR2 FQGTGA, per germline. The CDR3 has 13 residues. DNA for the CDR3: TGTGCCAGCAGCTTAGCGGGGAGAAATGAGCAGTTCTTC. This translates into CASSLAGRNEQFF.

The chain couples TRBV4-2 to TRBJ2-3; D may be TRBD2 (5 bases). The CDR3 totals 15 residues. Trimming removed 8 bases from V and 0 bases from J, with 15 bases in between. CDR1 is LGHNA, CDR2 YNFKEQ, per germline. CDR3 DNA: TGTGCCAGCGGGAATGGAGGTGGTAGCACAGATACGCAGTATTTT. It codes for CASGNGGGSTDTQYF.

This clone was seen just once. The chain combines TRBV5-5 with TRBJ2-7; 11 positions match TRBD1. This CDR3 is built from 14 residues. Germline V lookup: CDR1 SGHKS, CDR2 YYEKEE (reference sequence). Unmatched junction bases numbered 2, after V lost 4 bases and J lost 2 bases. The CDR3 nucleotides read TGTGCCAGCAGCCCGGGACAGGGGGCCTACGAGCAGTACTTC. This gives the protein CASSPGQGAYEQYF.

This clone has just one count. The chain recombines TRBV11-2 with TRBJ1-1; D gene ambiguous. Trimming took 5 bases from V and 1 from J, leaving 11 bases between them. The CDR3 sequence is 14 residues long. Per germline, CDR1 SGHAT and CDR2 FQNNGV. The CDR3 nucleotides are TGTGCCAGCAGCCTTACGCGGCGGAACACTGAAGCTTTCTTT. It translates to CASSLTRRNTEAFF. Filled out from reference TRBV11-2 and TRBJ1-1, the complete variable domain reads EAGVAQSPRYKIIEKRQSVAFWCNPISGHATLYWYQQILGQGPKLLIQFQNNGVVDDSQLPKDRFSAERLKGVDSTLKIQPAKLEDSAVYLCASSLTRRNTEAFFGQGTRLTVV.

This sequence joins TRBV13 and TRBJ1-2; D is uncertain. This CDR3 spans 14 amino acids. Trimming removed 0 bases at V and 3 bases at J, with 8 bases between. Germline V gene data show CDR1 as PRHDT and CDR2 as FYEKMQ (reference sequence). CDR3 protein: CASSLGQADYGYTF. CDR3 in DNA: TGTGCCAGCAGCTTAGGCCAGGCCGACTATGGCTACACCTTC.

The gene calls are TRBV2 and TRBJ2-3; 8 bases map to TRBD2. This CDR3 has 17 amino acids. Germline CDR1 is SNHLY and CDR2 is FYNNEI. The V gene end was trimmed by 7 bases and the J gene end by 9 bases; junction bases not matched to a gene: 21. The CDR3 nucleotides read TGTGCCAGCAAAGGTAGCGGAACTAGCGGCCCCTATGCCACGCAGTATTTT. This codes for CASKGSGTSGPYATQYF.

V is TRBV19 and J is TRBJ1-1; D call uncertain. The V end lost 3 bases, the J end lost 1 base, and 12 bases lay between the germline ends. Germline V gene lookup returns CDR1 LNHDA and CDR2 SQIVND (reference sequence). This CDR3 contains 15 residues. CDR3 in DNA: TGTGCCAGTAGTATTAGAACAGTTTCGAACACTGAAGCTTTCTTT. Its translation is CASSIRTVSNTEAFF.

This chain connects TRBV28 to TRBJ2-1; weak D call: TRBD1 (6 bases). V was trimmed by 5 bases and J by 5 bases, leaving 16 bases between them. Germline V gene data show CDR1 as MDHEN and CDR2 as SYDVKM. The CDR3 has 15 amino acids. The CDR3 spells CASSPRTEPNNEQFF. In DNA form, the CDR3 reads TGTGCCAGCAGTCCACGGACAGAACCCAACAATGAGCAGTTCTTC. Filled out from reference TRBV28 and TRBJ2-1, the complete variable domain reads DVKVTQSSRYLVKRTGEKVFLECVQDMDHENMFWYRQDPGLGLRLIYFSYDVKMKEKGDIPEGYSVSREKKERFSLILESASTNQTSMYLCASSPRTEPNNEQFFGPGTRLTVL.

The genes are TRBV15 and TRBJ2-5; 11 nucleotides match TRBD2. From germline, CDR1 is LNHNV and CDR2 YYDKDF (reference sequence). This CDR3 is built from 17 residues. J was trimmed by 4 bases and V by 1 base; bases with no gene match: 8. The CDR3 sequence is CATSRAGSGRARETQYF. For the CDR3, the DNA is TGTGCCACCAGCAGAGCGGGTAGCGGGAGGGCTCGAGAGACCCAGTACTTC.

This chain links TRBV6-5 with TRBJ2-4; D is unclear. The germline CDR1 and CDR2 sequences are MNHEY and SVGAGI. V was clipped by 4 bases and J by 0 bases, with 7 bases between them. CDR3 length: 14 amino acids. CDR3 in DNA: TGTGCCAGCAGTTTAACTGGAGCCAAAAACATTCAGTACTTC. Translating it yields CASSLTGAKNIQYF.

The V gene is TRBV19, the J gene TRBJ2-5, with TRBD2 matching over 7 bases. There are 13 residues in the CDR3. The V gene's germline CDR1 is LNHDA and CDR2 SQIVND (reference sequence). J lost 5 bases, V lost 4 bases, and 4 bases had no gene match. This CDR3 reads CASSNPGGETQYF. For the CDR3, the DNA is TGTGCCAGTAGTAACCCCGGGGGGGAGACCCAGTACTTC.

The gene calls are TRBV4-1 and TRBJ2-1, with TRBD2 matching 9 bases. CDR3 length equals 16 residues. Germline lookup yields CDR1 MGHRA and CDR2 YSYEKL. Trimming removed 0 bases from V and 5 bases from J; junction bases left unmatched: 5. The CDR3: CASSQDPGGRDNEQFF. CDR3 sequence (DNA): TGCGCCAGCAGCCAAGATCCGGGCGGGAGGGACAATGAGCAGTTCTTC.

This chain connects TRBV27 to TRBJ2-4, with TRBD2 matching 10 bases. The ends lost 1 base at V and 1 base at J; junction bases unmatched: 7. Per the germline V gene, CDR1 is MNHEY and CDR2 is SMNVEV (reference sequence). The CDR3 has 18 residues. CDR3 nucleotides: TGTGCCAGCAGTTTATTGGGGCTAGCGGGAGTGGCCAAAAACATTCAGTACTTC. Its protein is CASSLLGLAGVAKNIQYF.

The J gene is TRBJ2-3, the V gene TRBV7-9; TRBD1 matches 8 bases. This CDR3 spans 12 amino acids. With V trimmed by 5 bases and J by 5 bases, 0 bases remained unmatched. CDR1 SEHNR and CDR2 FQNEAQ come from the germline V gene (reference sequence). Written as DNA, the CDR3 is TGTGCCAGCAGCGGGACAGGAGATACGCAGTATTTT. Translating gives CASSGTGDTQYF.

V gene TRBV5-1 combines with J gene TRBJ2-2, with D possibly being TRBD1 (8 bases). This CDR3 has 15 residues. Germline CDR1 SGHRS, CDR2 YFSETQ. The V end was cut by 3 bases, the J end by 3 bases, with 12 bases between. This CDR3 reads CASSSQGGDTGELFF. The CDR3, as DNA: TGCGCCAGCAGCTCACAGGGGGGGGACACCGGGGAGCTGTTTTTT.

The CDR3 DNA follows: TGTGCCAGCAGCCTGGCCCTAGCGGGAGTGGGGACCCAGTACTTC. It translates to CASSLALAGVGTQYF. The chain uses TRBV5-4 and TRBJ2-5; 10 nucleotides agree with TRBD2. The CDR3 covers 15 residues. Per germline, CDR1 SGHNT and CDR2 YYREEE (reference sequence). V trimming: 4 bases; J trimming: 7 bases; junction bases outside the gene matches: 10. The entire variable domain, with the rest obtained from reference TRBV5-4 and TRBJ2-5, is as follows: ETGVTQSPTHLIKTRGQQVTLRCSSQSGHNTVSWYQQALGQGPQFIFQYYREEENGRGNFPPRFSGLQFPNYSSELNVNALELDDSALYLCASSLALAGVGTQYFGPGTRLLVL.

This clone was seen once. The gene calls are TRBV28 and TRBJ2-3; D perhaps matches TRBD2 (5 bases). This CDR3 is 12 amino acids long. Looked up from germline, CDR1 is MDHEN and CDR2 is SYDVKM. V was clipped by 6 bases and J by 5 bases, with 9 bases between them. In nucleotides, the CDR3 is TGTGCCAGCAGGACAAGCGGAGATACGCAGTATTTT. This sequence encodes CASRTSGDTQYF.

The rearrangement joins TRBV28 to TRBJ2-3; 7 nucleotides match TRBD1. CDR3 size: 11 residues. The V segment lost 5 bases and the J segment 9 bases; nucleotides outside the gene matches: 2. Germline V gene data show CDR1 as MDHEN and CDR2 as SYDVKM. The CDR3: CASSQGVTQYF. CDR3 DNA: TGTGCCAGCAGTCAGGGGGTAACGCAGTATTTT.

This clone was observed a few times. The chain combines TRBV7-9 with TRBJ1-1; TRBD1 matches 7 bases. Germline V lookup: CDR1 SEHNR, CDR2 FQNEAQ (reference sequence). The CDR3 loop spans 12 amino acids. After removal of 6 bases from V and 4 bases from J, the junction contained 2 bases not matched to a gene. The CDR3 region is CASSPGGTEAFF. The CDR3 nucleotides read TGTGCCAGCAGTCCAGGGGGCACTGAAGCTTTCTTT.